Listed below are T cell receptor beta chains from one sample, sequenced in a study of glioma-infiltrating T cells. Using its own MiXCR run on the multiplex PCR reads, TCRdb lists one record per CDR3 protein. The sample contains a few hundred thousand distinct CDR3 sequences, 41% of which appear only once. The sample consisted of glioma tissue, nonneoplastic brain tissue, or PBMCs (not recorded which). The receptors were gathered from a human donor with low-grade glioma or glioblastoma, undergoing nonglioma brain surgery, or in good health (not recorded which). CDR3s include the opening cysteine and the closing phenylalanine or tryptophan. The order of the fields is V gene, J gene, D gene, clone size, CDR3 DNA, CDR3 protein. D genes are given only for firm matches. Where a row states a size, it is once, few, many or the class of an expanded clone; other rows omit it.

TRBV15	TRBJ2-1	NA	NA	TGTGCCACCAGCAAAGACTATACGAGCTCCTACAATGAGCAGTTCTTC	CATSKDYTSSYNEQFF
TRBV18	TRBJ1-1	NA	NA	TGTGCCAGCTCACTCGGACGGGAATTTAACACTGAAGCTTTCTTT	CASSLGREFNTEAFF
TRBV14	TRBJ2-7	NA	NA	TGTGCCAGCAGCCAAGAAGGGAATCGGTACGAGCAGTACTTC	CASSQEGNRYEQYF
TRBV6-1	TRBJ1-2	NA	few	TGTGCCAGCAGTTCCTTGACAGGCCCCTACAACTATGGCTACACCTTC	CASSSLTGPYNYGYTF
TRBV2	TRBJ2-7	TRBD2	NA	TGTGCCAGCAGTCTGACTAGCGGGAGGCCCTACGAGCAGTACTTC	CASSLTSGRPYEQYF
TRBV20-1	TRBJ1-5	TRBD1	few	TGCAGTGCTAGACCCGGACAGGGGCCTTATCAGCCCCAGCATTTT	CSARPGQGPYQPQHF
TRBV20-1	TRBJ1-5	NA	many	TGCAGTGCTAGTACCGGACGATTACTTCAGCCCCAGCATTTT	CSASTGRLLQPQHF
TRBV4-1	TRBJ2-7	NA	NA	TGCGCCAGCAGCCAGGTTTCTGCGCCCCGTGTTGGGCAGTACTTC	CASSQVSAPRVGQYF
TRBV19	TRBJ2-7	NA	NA	TGTGCCAGTAGTATGGCCTCGCTTCTGGCCTACGAGCAGTACTTC	CASSMASLLAYEQYF
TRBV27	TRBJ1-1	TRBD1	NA	TGTGCCAGCAGTTTCTCGGGACAGGGAGTCGCTGGAGCTTTCTTT	CASSFSGQGVAGAFF
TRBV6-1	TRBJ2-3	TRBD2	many	TGTGCCAGCAGTGAAAGGTTGAAGCGGGATCGGGCAGATACGCAGTATTTT	CASSERLKRDRADTQYF
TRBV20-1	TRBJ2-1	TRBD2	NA	TGCAGTGCTACAGCGGGAGTTCTCCACGATGAGCAGTTCTTC	CSATAGVLHDEQFF
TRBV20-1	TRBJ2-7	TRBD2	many	TGCAGTGCTAGAGATCTGGCTAGCGGGAGTAACTACGAGCAGTACTTC	CSARDLASGSNYEQYF
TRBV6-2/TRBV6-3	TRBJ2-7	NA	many	TGTGCCAGCACCAAACTAGCTACTAACTACGAGCAGTACTTC	CASTKLATNYEQYF
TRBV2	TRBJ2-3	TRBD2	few	TGTGCCAGCAGCGCTCATACGGGACTAGAGGTTACAGATACGCAGTATTTT	CASSAHTGLEVTDTQYF
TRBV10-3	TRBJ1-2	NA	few	TGTGCCATCAGTGAGGCCGGACTCTATGGCTACACCTTC	CAISEAGLYGYTF
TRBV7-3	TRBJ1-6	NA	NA	TGTGCCAGCAGCTTAAGTGGTCGTCAGCCACCCCTCCACTTT	CASSLSGRQPPLHF